This TCR beta chain was captured in a study of T-cell memory formation after mild COVID-19. This CDR3 comprises 15 residues. J gave up 2 bases and V 3 bases, and 3 bases lay outside the gene matches. Germline-derived CDR1 and CDR2 are DFQATT and SNEGSKA (reference sequence). This clonotype was counted a few times. Its antigen remains unknown. Regarding the study as a whole: Some SARS-CoV-2-responding clones were already detected in memory before infection. Nothing showed for sure that second-wave clones peaking on day 37 were SARS-CoV-2 specific. CD4/CD8 balance held among clones contracting day 15 to 85, and later expanders leaned CD4+.

Using constant-segment primers, 5'RACE produced TCR alpha and TCR beta cDNA libraries carrying sample barcodes and UMIs. TCRdb re-called the 5' RACE reads through MiXCR, storing one row per CDR3 protein. Here the sample spans roughly 200,000 distinct CDR3 sequences, 16% being singletons. This chain connects TRBV20-1 to TRBJ2-2, with 10 bases lining up with TRBD2. The source material was PBMCs or a T cell subset sorted from them (not recorded which). This receptor was obtained from an adult woman who had mild COVID-19 (a few samples of this study predate the infection). Cell type and time point are not known. CDR3 DNA: TGCAGTGCTAGGGGACTAGCGCCAAACACCGGGGAGCTGTTTTTT. It is translated as CSARGLAPNTGELFF.